The 3 T cell receptor beta chains below were found in one sample sequenced in a study of control samples from healthy donors and cancer patients. Only in-frame clones appear in the TCRdb table, and some are missing; sequencing was by immunoSEQ multiplex PCR. The sample yields 95,000 to 150,000 clones, approximately 90% seen once. The sample taken for sequencing was blood. The receptor set was obtained from a woman between 18 and 29 years old in good health.

The chain combines TRBV6-5 with TRBJ2-3; the D is unclear. V lost 5 bases, J lost 0 bases, and 9 bases lay in between. The CDR3 spans 14 residues. Germline values: CDR1 MNHEY, CDR2 SVGAGI. The DNA of the CDR3 is TGTGCCAGCAGTACAGACCGCAGCACAGATACGCAGTATTTT. It is translated as CASSTDRSTDTQYF.

J is TRBJ2-5 and V is TRBV6-1; 14 nucleotides agree with TRBD2. This CDR3 spans 20 amino acids. The germline V gene has CDR1 MNHNS and CDR2 SASEGT. V gave up 3 bases and J gave up 5 bases; unmatched junction bases: 17. The CDR3 nucleotides are TGTGCCAGCAGTGAGAGGAGACCTACCGGGACTAGCGGGAGAAGGGAGACCCAGTACTTC. The encoded protein is CASSERRPTGTSGRRETQYF.

V gene TRBV24-1 combines with J gene TRBJ2-1, with 7 bases lining up with TRBD1. With 2 bases clipped from V and 0 bases from J, the junction kept 9 bases outside the gene matches. Germline CDR1 and CDR2: KGHDR and SFDVKD. The CDR3 totals 18 residues. The DNA for the CDR3 is TGTGCCACCAGTGATTCCCGAAACAGGGGACACTCCTACAATGAGCAGTTCTTC. It codes for CATSDSRNRGHSYNEQFF.